The 10 T cell receptor beta chains reported below all come from one sample, sequenced in a study of cytomegalovirus exposure and HLA in healthy donors. The study ran its PCR with 60 Vbeta and 13 Jbeta primers. Measured with immunoSEQ multiplex PCR; TCRdb has only the in-frame clones, and not every one. The sample carries approximately 150,000 clones, roughly 76% recorded once. Sequenced: PBMCs. All receptors come from a young woman in good health and CMV-seropositive.

The chain uses TRBV4-2 and TRBJ2-7, with a possible D match to TRBD1 (8 bases). Trimming took off 1 base at V and 6 bases at J, with 13 bases between the two ends. CDR1 is LGHNA, CDR2 YNFKEQ, per germline. This CDR3 has 14 amino acids. The CDR3: CASSQGHRGGEQYF. The CDR3 DNA sequence: TGTGCCAGCAGCCAAGGGCACAGGGGGGGCGAGCAGTACTTC.

This clone was detected only a few times. This chain connects TRBV6-1 to TRBJ1-2; 11 bases match TRBD1. J was trimmed by 6 bases and V by 4 bases; bases with no gene match: 10. The germline gives CDR1 MNHNS, CDR2 SASEGT. This CDR3 spans 16 amino acids. The chain's CDR3 is CASSVQAGTGGHGYTF. The CDR3, as DNA: TGTGCCAGCAGTGTCCAAGCCGGGACAGGGGGACATGGCTACACCTTC.

The V and J genes are TRBV5-4 and TRBJ1-1, with D maybe TRBD1 (6 bases). This CDR3 comprises 15 residues. Germline V gives CDR1 SGHNT, CDR2 YYREEE (reference sequence). The V end was cut by 5 bases, the J end by 10 bases, with 24 bases between. The CDR3 DNA reads as TGTGCCAGCAGTATCTCACAGCAGGGGAGTTCTCGAGCTTTCTTT. As protein: CASSISQQGSSRAFF.

This clone was found a few times. The V call is TRBV5-1, the J call TRBJ2-1; 14 nucleotides align to TRBD2. The germline V gene has CDR1 SGHRS and CDR2 YFSETQ. This CDR3 region has 21 residues. V gave up 1 base and J gave up 3 bases; unmatched junction bases: 15. The CDR3 is CASSLLPTTSGGAAFYNEQFF. CDR3 nucleotides: TGCGCCAGCAGCTTGTTGCCCACGACTAGCGGGGGGGCGGCTTTCTACAATGAGCAGTTCTTC.

The genes are TRBV11-3 and TRBJ2-3, with 9 positions matching TRBD2. Germline V gene lookup returns CDR1 SGHNT and CDR2 YENEEA. The CDR3 is made up of 16 amino acids. J lost 5 bases, V lost 0 bases, and 6 bases had no gene match. This CDR3 reads CASSLDGRGGIDTQYF. The DNA for the CDR3 is TGTGCCAGCAGCTTAGATGGGCGGGGGGGCATAGATACGCAGTATTTT. Variable domain in full (rest from reference TRBV11-3 and TRBJ2-3): EAGVVQSPRYKIIEKKQPVAFWCNPISGHNTLYWYLQNLGQGPELLIRYENEEAVDDSQLPKDRFSAERLKGVDSTLKIQPAELGDSAVYLCASSLDGRGGIDTQYFGPGTRLTVL.

The chain uses TRBV30 and TRBJ2-2; no clear D gene. Germline V gene data show CDR1 as GTSNPN and CDR2 as SVGIG (reference sequence). This CDR3 contains 14 residues. The V gene lost 5 bases and the J gene lost 0 bases, with 10 bases spanning the gap. The CDR3 loop reads CAWRGLTNTGELFF. In DNA form, the CDR3 reads TGTGCCTGGCGTGGGCTGACGAACACCGGGGAGCTGTTTTTT.

This sequence joins TRBV29-1 and TRBJ2-7; 7 bases align to TRBD1. The CDR3 runs to 12 residues. The J segment lost 5 bases and the V segment lost 7 bases, leaving 8 bases of the junction unmatched. In germline, CDR1 is SQVTM, CDR2 ANQGSEA. CDR3 amino acids: CSAETGLDEQYF. The CDR3 nucleotides are TGCAGCGCGGAGACAGGGCTAGACGAGCAGTACTTC.

The J gene is TRBJ1-2, the V gene TRBV18, with 7 nucleotides matching TRBD1. This CDR3 is 17 amino acids long. In germline, CDR1 is KGHSH, CDR2 LQKENI. The V gene end was trimmed by 2 bases and the J gene end by 1 base; junction bases not matched to a gene: 10. Here the CDR3 DNA reads TGTGCCAGCTCACCAGTCAGCACAGGGGACCATAACTATGGCTACACCTTC. As protein: CASSPVSTGDHNYGYTF.

This chain links TRBV9 with TRBJ2-3; 12 bases map to TRBD2. Germline V gene lookup returns CDR1 SGDLS and CDR2 YYNGEE. V was pared by 4 bases and J by 4 bases, with 7 bases of the junction left unmatched. The CDR3 runs 16 residues. The CDR3, as DNA: TGTGCCAGCAGCCGGGAACTAGCGGGGGGATCAGATACGCAGTATTTT. Amino acid sequence: CASSRELAGGSDTQYF.

This rearrangement joins TRBV28 to TRBJ1-4; 7 nucleotides match TRBD1. Germline V gene sequence: CDR1 MDHEN, CDR2 SYDVKM. This CDR3 spans 13 amino acids. With V trimmed by 6 bases and J by 8 bases, 6 bases remained unmatched. Here the CDR3 reads CASRGQSQEKLFF. The CDR3 DNA is TGTGCCAGCAGGGGACAGTCCCAGGAAAAACTGTTTTTT.